This T cell receptor beta chain derives from a study of blood T cells in healthy people across ages. In this sample, this clonotype turned up once. For the second PCR, which ran for 7 to 11 cycles, a sample-barcoded 5' primer and a J-beta primer mix were used. TCRdb re-called the 5' RACE reads with MiXCR, one entry per CDR3 protein. Among about 760,000 distinct CDR3 sequences, around a quarter were seen once, and the ten largest hold roughly a tenth. Trimming took off 2 bases at V and 3 bases at J, with 15 bases between the two ends. This CDR3 spans 16 amino acids. Germline lookup yields CDR1 MRHNA and CDR2 SNTAGT. This same sample was also taken into another study, of T cells of mothers and their children.

This receptor was identified in a boy between 10 and 17 years old in good health. Sequencing used blood. The rearrangement links TRBV6-4 to TRBJ2-3; D is perhaps TRBD2 (5 bases). CDR3 amino acids: CASSDGVLGSTDTQYF. As DNA, the CDR3 is TGTGCCAGCAGTGACGGGGTACTAGGATCGACAGATACGCAGTATTTT.